The 23 T cell receptor beta chains below were found in one sample sequenced in a study of sequential checkpoint blockade in melanoma. Data came from immunoSEQ multiplex PCR; TCRdb stores just in-frame clones and leaves some out. This sample yields 16,000 or so clones, of which approximately 80% are seen a single time; 12% belongs to the top ten. Treatment indicated: randomized to nivolumab then ipilimumab (arm A) or the reverse (arm B). The sample in question was CD8+ T cells sorted from blood (inferred from file names), obtained from a patient given nivolumab and ipilimumab in sequence. Every receptor here comes from a human donor with melanoma.

The genes are TRBV10-2 and TRBJ2-7; 7 bases are a match to TRBD1. This CDR3 has 14 amino acids. With 2 bases clipped from V and 2 bases from J, the junction kept 3 bases outside the gene matches. CDR1 and CDR2 from the germline V gene are WSHSY and SAAADI. The CDR3 reads CASSEGTAAYEQYF. CDR3 DNA: TGCGCCAGCAGTGAGGGGACAGCAGCCTACGAGCAGTACTTC.

This sequence joins TRBV19 and TRBJ1-4; 9 nucleotides align to TRBD1. With 6 bases clipped from V and 6 bases from J, the junction kept 5 bases outside the gene matches. This CDR3 is 14 amino acids long. The germline V gene has CDR1 LNHDA and CDR2 SQIVND (reference sequence). In nucleotides, the CDR3 is TGTGCCAGTAGGCACAGGGGGCTGGATGAAAAACTGTTTTTT. Protein sequence: CASRHRGLDEKLFF.

J is TRBJ1-6 and V is TRBV11-2, with 9 bases matching TRBD1. CDR3 length: 18 residues. Per the germline V gene, CDR1 is SGHAT and CDR2 is FQNNGV. Trimming cost V 2 bases and J 3 bases; bases outside gene matches: 8. DNA for the CDR3: TGTGCCAGCAGCTTACGTTCGGGGACAGGGTACTATAATTCACCCCTCCACTTT. It translates to CASSLRSGTGYYNSPLHF.

The chain joins TRBV28 to TRBJ1-2, with TRBD1 identical over 8 bases. The germline CDR1 and CDR2 sequences are MDHEN and SYDVKM. Trimming at V came to 6 bases and at J to 4 bases, leaving 10 bases not matched to a gene. The CDR3 totals 15 residues. In DNA, the CDR3 is TGTGCCAGCAGCCCTCCCCGGACAGGGCCCTATGGCTACACCTTC. This gives the protein CASSPPRTGPYGYTF.

CDR3 bases: TGTGCCAGCAGTCCGAGGACAGTGCGAGAGCAGTACTTC. It is translated as CASSPRTVREQYF. V and J are TRBV27 and TRBJ2-7, with D perhaps TRBD1 (6 bases). Trimming took off 5 bases at V and 7 bases at J, with 15 bases between the two ends. The CDR3 contains 13 residues. Germline V gene sequence: CDR1 MNHEY, CDR2 SMNVEV (reference sequence).

The J gene is TRBJ1-2, the V gene TRBV4-3; D is ambiguous. CDR1 is LGHNA, CDR2 YSLEER, per germline. The CDR3 runs 13 residues. V was trimmed by 0 bases and J by 4 bases, leaving 6 bases between them. The chain's CDR3 is CASSQDQIYGYTF. In DNA, the CDR3 is TGCGCCAGCAGCCAAGATCAGATCTATGGCTACACCTTC.

This chain links TRBV27 with TRBJ1-6; D is perhaps TRBD1 (5 bases). V shed 1 base and J shed 7 bases, with 11 bases lying between them. The germline V gene has CDR1 MNHEY and CDR2 SMNVEV (reference sequence). The CDR3 sequence is 15 residues long. CDR3 sequence (DNA): TGTGCCAGCAGTTTATTCTTCCAGGGAAATTCACCCCTCCACTTT. Amino acids: CASSLFFQGNSPLHF.

The chain recombines TRBV11-2 with TRBJ2-7, with D perhaps matching TRBD1 (6 bases). The CDR3 is 15 residues long. The germline CDR1 and CDR2 sequences are SGHAT and FQNNGV. V lost 4 bases, J lost 3 bases, and 16 bases lay in between. The CDR3 loop is CASSSRDRNYYEQYF. CDR3 coding DNA: TGTGCCAGCAGCTCGAGAGACAGGAACTACTACGAGCAGTACTTC.

This clone was recorded a few times. This rearrangement joins TRBV27 to TRBJ2-7; tentatively, D is TRBD2 (5 bases). There are 13 residues in the CDR3. CDR1 and CDR2 (germline): MNHEY, SMNVEV (reference sequence). Trimming pared 3 bases from V and 7 bases from J, leaving 13 bases between. The CDR3 DNA sequence: TGTGCCAGCAGTTTGAACACCGGCGGGGAGCAGTACTTC. Residues: CASSLNTGGEQYF.

Only a few counts were recorded for this clone. The chain couples TRBV9 to TRBJ2-7; 9 bases match TRBD1. Per the germline V gene, CDR1 is SGDLS and CDR2 is YYNGEE. V was clipped by 0 bases and J by 6 bases; unmatched bases: 4. This CDR3 is built from 14 residues. As DNA, the CDR3 is TGTGCCAGCAGCGTAGCATACAGGGGGCGCGAGCAGTACTTC. Translating gives CASSVAYRGREQYF.

CDR3 DNA: TGTGCCTGGAGTTTTACTACAGGGATTCACGAGCAGTACTTC. Translation gives CAWSFTTGIHEQYF. The rearrangement links TRBV30 to TRBJ2-7; perhaps TRBD1 as D (6 bases). Trimming removed 2 bases at V and 5 bases at J, with 16 bases between. The germline CDR1 and CDR2 sequences are GTSNPN and SVGIG (reference sequence). This CDR3 region has 14 residues.

This clone has only a few counts. This chain connects TRBV6-4 to TRBJ2-2; perhaps TRBD1 as D (5 bases). The V gene's germline CDR1 is MRHNA and CDR2 SNTAGT. Deletions cut 0 bases from V and 2 bases from J, with 7 bases between. This CDR3 has 15 residues. CDR3 nucleotides: TGTGCCAGCAGTGACTCGGACATAAACACCGGGGAGCTGTTTTTT. This encodes CASSDSDINTGELFF.

The J gene is TRBJ2-7, the V gene TRBV7-6, with 9 bases aligning to TRBD1. The V and J ends lost 3 bases and 5 bases, in that order; junction bases with no gene match: 5. Germline CDR1 and CDR2: SGHVS and FNYEAQ. The CDR3 consists of 14 residues. The CDR3 region is CASSFSTGGNEQYF. The CDR3 bases are TGTGCCAGCAGCTTCTCGACAGGGGGGAACGAGCAGTACTTC.

The rearrangement links TRBV7-2 to TRBJ1-1; no clear D. The CDR3 is made up of 12 amino acids. CDR1 is SGHTA, CDR2 FQGNSA, per germline. V lost 3 bases and J lost 0, with 2 bases in between. CDR3 region: CASSFMNTEAFF. DNA of the CDR3: TGTGCCAGCAGCTTTATGAACACTGAAGCTTTCTTT.

The chain joins TRBV12-5 to TRBJ2-7; maybe TRBD1 (5 bases). The germline V gene has CDR1 LGHNT and CDR2 FRNRAP. Deletions cut 3 bases from V and 7 bases from J, with 19 bases between. The CDR3 has 15 residues. The CDR3 bases are TGTGCTAGTGGTTTCTCCCTAGGGGTTCTGACGGAGCAGTACTTC. It specifies CASGFSLGVLTEQYF.

The CDR3 spells CASSDDREDGYTF. In DNA, the CDR3 is TGTGCCAGCTCGGACGACAGGGAAGATGGCTACACCTTC. This chain connects TRBV18 to TRBJ1-2, with 7 bases that match TRBD1. The junction had 7 bases not matched to a gene; V was cut back by 6 bases and J by 6 bases. This CDR3 has 13 amino acids. The germline V gene has CDR1 KGHSH and CDR2 LQKENI.

The CDR3 DNA sequence: TGCAGCGCAGGGACAGGGGGGTTCTACGAGCAGTACTTC. Its translation is CSAGTGGFYEQYF. The chain couples TRBV29-1 to TRBJ2-7; the match to TRBD1 covers 11 bases. The germline V gene encodes CDR1 SQVTM and CDR2 ANQGSEA. There are 13 residues in the CDR3. V gave up 7 bases and J gave up 3 bases; unmatched junction bases: 5.

The chain is built from TRBV9 and TRBJ1-3, with unresolved D. The CDR3 consists of 15 residues. V was trimmed by 0 bases and J by 1 base, leaving 8 bases between them. The germline V gene encodes CDR1 SGDLS and CDR2 YYNGEE. For the CDR3, the DNA is TGTGCCAGCAGCGTAGACGGGGTTTCTGGAAACACCATATATTTT. Protein: CASSVDGVSGNTIYF.

The gene calls are TRBV6-5 and TRBJ1-2, with TRBD1 matching 7 bases. The CDR3 consists of 12 residues. Germline lookup yields CDR1 MNHEY and CDR2 SVGAGI. V shed 5 bases, J shed 8 bases, and the junction held 5 bases outside the gene matches. The CDR3: CASSLGGEGYTF. The DNA for the CDR3 is TGTGCCAGCAGTCTAGGGGGCGAAGGCTACACCTTC.

This chain joins TRBV19 and TRBJ2-7, with 10 nucleotides matching TRBD1. V gave up 6 bases and J gave up 3 bases; unmatched junction bases: 2. The CDR3 loop spans 13 amino acids. Germline V gene data show CDR1 as LNHDA and CDR2 as SQIVND (reference sequence). The CDR3 sequence is CASRGQGYYEQYF. The CDR3 nucleotides read TGTGCCAGTAGGGGACAGGGGTACTACGAGCAGTACTTC.

V is TRBV10-3 and J is TRBJ2-7; tentative D call: TRBD1 (6 bases). CDR1 and CDR2 from the germline V gene are ENHRY and SYGVKD. Trimming removed 0 bases from V and 1 base from J, with 13 bases in between. This CDR3 spans 16 amino acids. CDR3 nucleotides: TGTGCCATCAGTGAGTCGCTACAGGGTCGGTCCTACGAGCAGTACTTC. As protein: CAISESLQGRSYEQYF.

The chain is built from TRBV5-1 and TRBJ2-6, with 10 bases that match TRBD1. Losses at the gene ends were 2 bases for V and 2 bases for J; bases not matched to a gene: 10. The CDR3 extends over 19 amino acids. The germline V gene encodes CDR1 SGHRS and CDR2 YFSETQ. CDR3 residues: CASSFTSRQGAAGANVLTF. The CDR3 DNA reads as TGCGCCAGCAGCTTTACCTCGAGACAGGGGGCTGCTGGGGCCAACGTCCTGACTTTC.

By its share, this clone is medium-sized. V gene TRBV11-2 combines with J gene TRBJ2-7; 8 positions agree with TRBD1. The CDR3 runs 16 residues. V shed 5 bases and J 0 bases; nucleotides not matched to a gene: 9. Germline CDR1 is SGHAT and CDR2 is FQNNGV. Here the CDR3 reads CASSLAGGADSYEQYF. CDR3 DNA sequence: TGTGCCAGCAGCCTAGCAGGGGGCGCTGACTCCTACGAGCAGTACTTC.